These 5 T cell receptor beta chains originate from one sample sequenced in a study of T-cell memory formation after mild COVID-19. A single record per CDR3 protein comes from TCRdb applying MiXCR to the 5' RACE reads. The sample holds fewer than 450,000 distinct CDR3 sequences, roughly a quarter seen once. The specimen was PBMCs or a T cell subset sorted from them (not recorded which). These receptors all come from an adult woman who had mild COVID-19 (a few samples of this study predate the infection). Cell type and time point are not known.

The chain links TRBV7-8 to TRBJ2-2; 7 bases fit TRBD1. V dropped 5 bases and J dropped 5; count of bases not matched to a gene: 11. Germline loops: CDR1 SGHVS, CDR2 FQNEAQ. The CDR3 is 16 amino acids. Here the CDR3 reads CASSPTDRPLTGELFF. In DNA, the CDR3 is TGTGCCAGCAGCCCAACGGACAGGCCACTTACCGGGGAGCTGTTTTTT.

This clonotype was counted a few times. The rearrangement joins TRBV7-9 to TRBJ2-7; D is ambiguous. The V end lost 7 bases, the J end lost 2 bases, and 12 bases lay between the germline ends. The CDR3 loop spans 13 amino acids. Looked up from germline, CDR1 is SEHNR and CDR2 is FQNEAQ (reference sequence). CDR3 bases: TGTGCCAGCACCCCGATAGCCGCCTACGAGCAGTACTTC. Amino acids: CASTPIAAYEQYF.

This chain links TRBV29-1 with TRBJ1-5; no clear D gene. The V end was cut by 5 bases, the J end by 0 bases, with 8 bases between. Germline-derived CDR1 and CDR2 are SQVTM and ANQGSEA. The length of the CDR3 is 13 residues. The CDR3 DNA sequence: TGCAGCGTTAGAGGAGATAGCAATCAGCCCCAGCATTTT. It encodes CSVRGDSNQPQHF.

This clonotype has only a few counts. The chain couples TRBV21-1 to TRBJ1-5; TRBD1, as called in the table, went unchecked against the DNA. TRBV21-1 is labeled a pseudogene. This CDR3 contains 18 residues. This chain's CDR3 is CASSKTSGSSQSNQPQHF. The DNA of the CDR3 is TGTGCCAGCAGCAAAACCTCGGGATCAAGTCAGAGCAATCAGCCCCAGCATTTT.

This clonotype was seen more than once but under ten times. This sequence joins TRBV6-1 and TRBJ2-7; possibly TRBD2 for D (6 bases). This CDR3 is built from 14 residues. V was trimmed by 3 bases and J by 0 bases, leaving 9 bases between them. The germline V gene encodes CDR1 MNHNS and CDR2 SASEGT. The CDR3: CASSERRDSYEQYF. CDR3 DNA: TGTGCCAGCAGTGAGCGGCGGGACTCCTACGAGCAGTACTTC.